This T cell receptor (beta chain) was captured in a study of T cells in women clearing cervical HPV infection. Across the whole study: Case blood drawn at lesion detection; control blood after infection cleared.

The repertoire was sequenced with immunoSEQ multiplex PCR; TCRdb's copy has only in-frame clones and lacks some. The ten most abundant clones cover 1.5% to 2% of a sample with 30,000 to 45,000 clones. On this clone: Its target is not known. The CDR3 extends 3 residues past the end of the read, so its final part is completed from the germline J gene.

Trimming removed 6 bases from V and 1 base from J; junction bases left unmatched: 7. The germline gives CDR1 GTSNPN, CDR2 SVGIG (reference sequence). This CDR3 contains 15 residues. Points from the study as a whole: TRBV6-7 relative abundance averaged approximately 0.11% in cases and roughly 0.17% in controls.

The V gene is TRBV30, the J gene TRBJ2-1; 9 bases are shared with TRBD2. This clonotype originated in a woman between 18 and 69 years old with a cervical HPV16 infection that either progressed to CIN3+ or cleared (not recorded which). The specimen was blood buffy coat. The sequenced CDR3 bases are TGTGCCTGCACGGGCGGGGGGGCTTCCTACAATGAG. This gives the protein CACTGGGASYNE. The whole CDR3 protein is CACTGGGASYNEQFF.